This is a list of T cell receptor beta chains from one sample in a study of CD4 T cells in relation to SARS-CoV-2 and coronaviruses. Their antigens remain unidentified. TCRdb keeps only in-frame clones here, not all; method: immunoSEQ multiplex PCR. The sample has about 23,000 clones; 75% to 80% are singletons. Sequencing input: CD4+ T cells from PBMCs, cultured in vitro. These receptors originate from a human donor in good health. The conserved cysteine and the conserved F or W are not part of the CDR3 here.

ATSDLQGAPGELF TRBJ2-2 13 TRBV24-1
ASSAYRGYGANVLT TRBJ2-6 14 TRBV9
ASSLVMGKQNEQY TRBJ2-7 13 TRBV5-1
ASSTVGGYGYT TRBJ1-2 11 TRBV12-3/TRBV12-4
ASSDSSDSSTDTQY TRBJ2-3 14 TRBV6-4
ASSASGTSYNEQF TRBJ2-1 13 TRBV2
ASSLKPQANTGELF TRBJ2-2 14 TRBV5-4
ASSPGKGETQY TRBJ2-5 11 TRBV18
SASSQGRHQPQH TRBJ1-5 12 TRBV20-1
ASSYRDSYNEQF TRBJ2-1 12 TRBV6-2/TRBV6-3
ASSGETQY TRBJ2-5 8 TRBV19
ASSSRPASGRARDTGELF TRBJ2-2 18 TRBV7-8
ASSPNPGQQDEKLF TRBJ1-4 14 TRBV18
ASSVVMTGGLDTQY TRBJ2-3 14 TRBV9
ASSPRRPSGEKLF TRBJ1-4 13 TRBV18
ASSGTGQETQY TRBJ2-5 11 TRBV5-6
ASKETPDRQAKNIQY TRBJ2-4 15 TRBV5-1
ASSFIQGIGRDTQY TRBJ2-3 14 TRBV19
ATSDRGSGGRETQY TRBJ2-5 14 TRBV24-1